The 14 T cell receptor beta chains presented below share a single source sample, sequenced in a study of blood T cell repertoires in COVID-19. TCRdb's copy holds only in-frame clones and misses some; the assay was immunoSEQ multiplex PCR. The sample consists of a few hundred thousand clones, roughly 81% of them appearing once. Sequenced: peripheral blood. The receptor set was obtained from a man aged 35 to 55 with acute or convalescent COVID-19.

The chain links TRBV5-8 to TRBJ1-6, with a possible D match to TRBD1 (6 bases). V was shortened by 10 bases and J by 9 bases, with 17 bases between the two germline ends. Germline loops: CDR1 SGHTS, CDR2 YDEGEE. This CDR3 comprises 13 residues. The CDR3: CAANREFGSPLHF. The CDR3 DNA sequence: TGTGCCGCGAACAGGGAGTTCGGTTCACCCCTCCACTTT.

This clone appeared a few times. The CDR3 DNA sequence: TGTGCCAGCAGTTACGGGACTTACACTGAAGCTTTCTTT. The encoded protein is CASSYGTYTEAFF. This chain uses TRBV6-2 or TRBV6-3 with TRBJ1-1; D might be TRBD1 (5 bases). CDR1 is MNHEY, CDR2 SVGEGT, per germline. V was trimmed by 2 bases and J by 3 bases, leaving 7 bases between them. This CDR3 spans 13 amino acids.

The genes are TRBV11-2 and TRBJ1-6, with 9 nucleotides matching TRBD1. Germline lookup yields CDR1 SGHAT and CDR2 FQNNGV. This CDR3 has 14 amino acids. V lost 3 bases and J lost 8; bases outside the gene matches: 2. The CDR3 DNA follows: TGTGCCAGCAGCTTGACAGGGGGGTATTCACCCCTCCACTTT. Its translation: CASSLTGGYSPLHF.

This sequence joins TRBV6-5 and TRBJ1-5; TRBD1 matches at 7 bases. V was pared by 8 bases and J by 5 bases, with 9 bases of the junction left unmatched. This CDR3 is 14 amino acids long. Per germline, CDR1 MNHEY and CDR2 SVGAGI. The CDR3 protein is CASSATGRDQPQHF. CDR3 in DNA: TGTGCCAGCTCGGCGACAGGGAGAGATCAGCCCCAGCATTTT.

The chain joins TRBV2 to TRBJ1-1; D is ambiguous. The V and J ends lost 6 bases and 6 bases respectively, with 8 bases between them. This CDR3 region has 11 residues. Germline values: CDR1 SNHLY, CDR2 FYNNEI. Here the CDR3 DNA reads TGTGCCAGCAGGAGGTGGTCTGAAGCTTTCTTT. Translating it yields CASRRWSEAFF.

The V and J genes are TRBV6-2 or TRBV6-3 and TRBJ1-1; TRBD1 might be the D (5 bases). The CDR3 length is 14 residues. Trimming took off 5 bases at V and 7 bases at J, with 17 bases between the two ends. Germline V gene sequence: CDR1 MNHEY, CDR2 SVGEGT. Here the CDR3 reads CASSLPGRSVEAFF. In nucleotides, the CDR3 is TGTGCCAGCAGTCTCCCAGGGAGGAGCGTTGAAGCTTTCTTT.

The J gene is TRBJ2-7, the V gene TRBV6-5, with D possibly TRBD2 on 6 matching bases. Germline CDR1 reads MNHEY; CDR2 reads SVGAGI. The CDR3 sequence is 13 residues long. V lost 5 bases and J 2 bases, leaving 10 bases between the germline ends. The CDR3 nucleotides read TGTGCCAGCAGTACCGGGGGACCCTACGAGCAGTACTTC. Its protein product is CASSTGGPYEQYF.

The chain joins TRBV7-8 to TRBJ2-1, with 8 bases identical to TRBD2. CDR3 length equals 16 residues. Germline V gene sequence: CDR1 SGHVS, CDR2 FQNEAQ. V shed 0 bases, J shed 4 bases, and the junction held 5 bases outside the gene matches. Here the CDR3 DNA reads TGTGCCAGCAGCTTAGCCGGCGGGGGGCCGTACAATGAGCAGTTCTTC. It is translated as CASSLAGGGPYNEQFF.

CDR3 residues: CASSGRQANGGYTF. Here the CDR3 DNA reads TGTGCCAGCAGTGGCCGACAGGCCAACGGGGGCTACACCTTC. V gene TRBV2 combines with J gene TRBJ1-2; a possible D gene is TRBD1 (6 bases). V lost 4 bases to trimming and J lost 8 bases, with 17 bases between them. Germline V gene lookup returns CDR1 SNHLY and CDR2 FYNNEI. This CDR3 region has 14 residues.

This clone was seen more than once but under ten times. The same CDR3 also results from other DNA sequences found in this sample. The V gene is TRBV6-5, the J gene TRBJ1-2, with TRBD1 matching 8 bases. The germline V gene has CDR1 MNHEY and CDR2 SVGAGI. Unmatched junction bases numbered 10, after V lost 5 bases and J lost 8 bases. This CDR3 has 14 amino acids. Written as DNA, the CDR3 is TGTGCCAGCAGTCCCGACAGGGGATCCTACGGCTACACCTTC. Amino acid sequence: CASSPDRGSYGYTF.

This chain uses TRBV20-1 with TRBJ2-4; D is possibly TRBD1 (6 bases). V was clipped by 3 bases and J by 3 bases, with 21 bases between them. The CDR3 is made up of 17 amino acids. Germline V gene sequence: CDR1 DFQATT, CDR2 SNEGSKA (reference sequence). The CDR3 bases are TGCAGTGCTAGTCAAGGCCAAGGGGGAATGAGCAAAAACATTCAGTACTTC. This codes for CSASQGQGGMSKNIQYF.

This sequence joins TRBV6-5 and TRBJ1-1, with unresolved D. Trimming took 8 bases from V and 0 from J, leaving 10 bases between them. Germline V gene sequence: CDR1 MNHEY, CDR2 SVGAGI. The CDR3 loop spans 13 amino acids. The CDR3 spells CASRPEVNTEAFF. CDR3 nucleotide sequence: TGTGCCAGCCGCCCGGAGGTGAACACTGAAGCTTTCTTT.

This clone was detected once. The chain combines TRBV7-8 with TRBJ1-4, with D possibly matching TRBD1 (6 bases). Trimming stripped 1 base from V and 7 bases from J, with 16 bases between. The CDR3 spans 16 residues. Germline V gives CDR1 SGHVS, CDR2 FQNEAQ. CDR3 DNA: TGTGCCAGCAGCTTAGTCAGGTCGACCAGGGGTGAAAAACTGTTTTTT. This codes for CASSLVRSTRGEKLFF.

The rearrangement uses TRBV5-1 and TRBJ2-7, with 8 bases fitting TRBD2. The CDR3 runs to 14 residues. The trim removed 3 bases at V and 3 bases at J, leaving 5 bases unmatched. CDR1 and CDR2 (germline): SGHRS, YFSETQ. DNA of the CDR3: TGCGCCAGCAGCTCCAGCGGGGGCCTCTACGAGCAGTACTTC. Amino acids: CASSSSGGLYEQYF.